The rows below give T cell receptor beta chains drawn from one sample of a study of blood T cell repertoires in COVID-19. The assay was immunoSEQ multiplex PCR, and TCRdb's table has in-frame clones only and misses some. The sample consists of approximately 380,000 clones, 88% of them appearing once. Sequenced sample: PBMCs or T cells enriched from blood (not recorded which). The receptor source for this set is a woman aged 18-35 years who had recovered from COVID-19. Each CDR3 is given with its conserved first and last residue. D genes are given only for firm matches. Rows give clone size only sometimes, using once, few, many, or a class for an expanded clone.

>TRBJ2-2|TRBD1|TRBV4-2|NA
TGTGCCAGCAGCCATCCGCAGATGTACGGGACAGGGATCACCGGGGAGCTGTTTTTT
CASSHPQMYGTGITGELFF
>TRBJ1-5|NA|TRBV18|NA
TGTGCCAGCTCACCATCAGGCAACAATCAGCCCCAGCATTTT
CASSPSGNNQPQHF
>TRBJ1-4|NA|TRBV28|few
TGTGCCAGCAGTTTATCGGACAGCCGGTCGGCGAAACTGTTTTTT
CASSLSDSRSAKLFF
>TRBJ2-5|TRBD2|TRBV3-1/TRBV3-2|NA
TGTGCCAGCAGCCCAACAGGACTAGCTGAGGAGACCCAGTACTTC
CASSPTGLAEETQYF
>TRBJ2-6|TRBD1|TRBV9|NA
TGTGCCAGCAGCGCCCGGGACAGGGTCTTTACCGGGGCCAACGTCCTGACTTTC
CASSARDRVFTGANVLTF
>TRBJ2-5|NA|TRBV6-5|NA
TGTGCCAGCAGTTACTCAGGGGCCAAGGAGGAGACCCAGTACTTC
CASSYSGAKEETQYF
>TRBJ1-1|TRBD1|TRBV4-3|NA
TGCGCCAGCAGCCTCGGACAGGCCCTGAACACTGAAGCTTTCTTT
CASSLGQALNTEAFF
>TRBJ2-1|NA|TRBV19|NA
TGTGCCAGTAGCAGGTTGGGCTACAATGAGCAGTTCTTC
CASSRLGYNEQFF
>TRBJ1-1|NA|TRBV7-2|NA
TGTGCCAGCAGCTTATTAGTCTGGAACACTGAAGCTTTCTTT
CASSLLVWNTEAFF
>TRBJ1-5|NA|TRBV5-6|NA
TGTGCCAGCAGCTTTAGTGTGCGTCAGCCCCAGCATTTT
CASSFSVRQPQHF
>TRBJ1-4|TRBD1|TRBV5-1|NA
TGCGCCAGCAGCAGACAGGGGGGTGATGAAAAACTGTTTTTT
CASSRQGGDEKLFF
>TRBJ2-7|TRBD1|TRBV18|NA
TGTGCCAGCTCACCAACACCGGGACAGGACTCCTACGAGCAGTACTTC
CASSPTPGQDSYEQYF
>TRBJ1-3|NA|TRBV6-5|NA
TGTGCCGTAGGGGGGGCGGCTGGAAACACCATATATTTT
CAVGGAAGNTIYF
>TRBJ2-7|NA|TRBV28|NA
TGTGCCAGCAGTTTATGGGGGGGACTCTACGAGCAGTACTTC
CASSLWGGLYEQYF
>TRBJ1-5|TRBD1|TRBV5-1|NA
TGCGCCAGCACCCCGGGAGGGGGCCAGCAGCCCCAGCATTTT
CASTPGGGQQPQHF
>TRBJ2-6|NA|TRBV6-5|NA
TGTGCCAGCACCCCAGGAGGTACTGGGGCCAACGTCCTGACTTTC
CASTPGGTGANVLTF
>TRBJ1-2|TRBD1|TRBV19|few
TGTGCCAGTAGTAGCCGGGACAGAGCTAACTATGGCTACACCTTC
CASSSRDRANYGYTF
>TRBJ1-6|NA|TRBV5-1|NA
TGCGCCAGCAGCTTGGCCTCTGGAGGGCAGGGTCAGAATTCACCCCTCCACTTT
CASSLASGGQGQNSPLHF
>TRBJ1-1|NA|TRBV29-1|once
TGCAGCGTTGAAATCGCACAAAACACTGAAGCTTTCTTT
CSVEIAQNTEAFF
>TRBJ2-7|NA|TRBV6-5|NA
TGTGCCAGCAGCAGGACAGTTGCCTACGAGCAGTACTTC
CASSRTVAYEQYF
>TRBJ1-1|NA|TRBV5-4|few
TGTGCCAGCAGCCCCCGGCTGGGACAGAACACTGAAGCTTTCTTT
CASSPRLGQNTEAFF
>TRBJ1-6|NA|TRBV7-9|NA
TGTGCCAGCAGCACCCAGACAGGCGCCGTCTCACCCCTCCACTTT
CASSTQTGAVSPLHF
>TRBJ1-2|TRBD1|TRBV5-6|NA
TGTGCCAGCAGCTTAATAGGACAGGGGCACTATGGCTACACCTTC
CASSLIGQGHYGYTF
>TRBJ1-2|NA|TRBV6-1|few
TGTGCCAGCAGTGAATTCCGGACAGCCCCCCATGGCTACACCTTC
CASSEFRTAPHGYTF
>TRBJ1-4|NA|TRBV12-3/TRBV12-4|NA
TGTGCCAGCACCTGGGGGACATCGCTGTTTTTT
CASTWGTSLFF
>TRBJ2-2|NA|TRBV5-4|NA
TGTGCCAGCAGCCCCCGGAGTGGAGCCGGGGAGCTGTTTTTT
CASSPRSGAGELFF
>TRBJ1-1|TRBD1|TRBV18|NA
TGTGCCAGCTCAACCGGACAGGGGGTAGTGAGGGACACTGAAGCTTTCTTT
CASSTGQGVVRDTEAFF
>TRBJ2-5|TRBD2|TRBV7-6|NA
TGTGCCAGCGGGGCGGGGGGGGAGACCCAGTACTTC
CASGAGGETQYF
>TRBJ1-3|NA|TRBV7-9|NA
TGTGCCAGCAAGGCGGGCACTGGAAACACCATATATTTT
CASKAGTGNTIYF
>TRBJ1-6|NA|TRBV6-1|NA
TGTGCCAGCAGTGACAGGGGATCACCCCTCCACTTT
CASSDRGSPLHF
>TRBJ1-2|NA|TRBV25-1|NA
TGTGCCAGCAGTGAATGGGGCGGGATCTATGGCTACACCTTC
CASSEWGGIYGYTF
>TRBJ2-7|TRBD1|TRBV6-5|once
TGTGCCAGCAGTACCCGGGACAGGGAACGCGAGCAGTACTTC
CASSTRDREREQYF
>TRBJ2-2|NA|TRBV7-6|NA
TGTGCCAGCAGCCTATCGCCCGCCGGGGAGCTGTTTTTT
CASSLSPAGELFF
>TRBJ1-2|NA|TRBV5-1|NA
TGCGCCAGCAGCCCCGGAGAGGCTTATAACTATGGCTACACCTTC
CASSPGEAYNYGYTF
>TRBJ2-3|TRBD2|TRBV7-6|NA
TGTGCCAGCAGCCCCGGTCCAGCGGGGGGATCCACAGATACGCAGTATTTT
CASSPGPAGGSTDTQYF
>TRBJ2-5|TRBD1|TRBV7-9|NA
TGTGCCAGCAGCTTACTTCGGGACAGCCTGTCGGAGACCCAGTACTTC
CASSLLRDSLSETQYF
>TRBJ2-4|TRBD1|TRBV7-9|once
TGTGCCAGCAGCTTTCGACAGGGAGTATCCAAAAACATTCAGTACTTC
CASSFRQGVSKNIQYF
>TRBJ2-2|NA|TRBV11-2|NA
TGTGCCAGCAGCTCCACCCATAACGGGGTGGGGACCGGGGAGCTGTTTTTT
CASSSTHNGVGTGELFF
>TRBJ2-6|NA|TRBV5-4|NA
TGTGCCAGCAGCGCTCCCAAGGGGTTAAGCTTTTCTGGGGCCAACGTCCTGACTTTC
CASSAPKGLSFSGANVLTF
>TRBJ2-1|NA|TRBV5-4|NA
TGTGCCAGCAGCTTTCTGCGGGACTCTAACTACAATGAGCAGTTCTTC
CASSFLRDSNYNEQFF
>TRBJ2-7|NA|TRBV5-6|NA
TGTGCCAGCAGCCGGGGGACTTACTCCGAGCAGTACTTC
CASSRGTYSEQYF